The 32 T cell receptor beta chains below come from one sample, sequenced in a study of post-analysis software for immune sequencing data. cDNA libraries of TCR beta carried unique molecular identifiers. One entry per CDR3 protein, called by TCRdb with MiXCR from the PCR reads. The table shows about 540,000 distinct CDR3 sequences, with around a third occurring only once. Study-wide findings and caveats: Five TRBV segments, including TRBV5-6, TRBV5-1 and TRBV20-1, were more frequent in patients than controls.

Which antigens these TCRs recognize remains unknown. The source material was blood. These receptors originate from a girl aged 2-17 years with multiple sclerosis.

CDR3 sequence: CSTTSPWGTEAFF. CDR3 nucleotides: TGTTCCACTACGTCACCCTGGGGCACTGAAGCTTTCTTT. The rearrangement joins TRBV6-5 to TRBJ1-1; D is unclear. Germline V CDR1 and CDR2: MNHEY, SVGAGI. This CDR3 region has 13 residues.

The V call is TRBV3-1, the J call TRBJ2-3; D might be TRBD1 (6 bases). The CDR3 length is 16 residues. CDR1 and CDR2 from the germline V gene are LGHDT and YNNKEL (reference sequence). Trimming left V 1 base short and J 0 bases short, with 11 bases between. The CDR3 sequence: CASSQGTDSSTDTQYF. The CDR3 DNA follows: TGTGCCAGCAGCCAAGGGACAGACTCTAGCACAGATACGCAGTATTTT.

This clonotype turned up a few times. This chain's CDR3 is CATKGLAEETQYF. The CDR3 coding sequence is TGTGCCACCAAGGGACTAGCGGAAGAGACCCAGTACTTC. V is TRBV10-3 and J is TRBJ2-5, with 11 positions matching TRBD2. Germline CDR1 and CDR2: ENHRY and SYGVKD. The trim removed 10 bases at V and 3 bases at J, leaving 4 bases unmatched. The CDR3 has 13 residues.

The chain links TRBV24-1 to TRBJ2-5; D is perhaps TRBD1 (6 bases). This CDR3 contains 15 residues. Per germline, CDR1 KGHDR and CDR2 SFDVKD. V was cut by 7 bases and J by 2 bases, with 16 bases left in between. CDR3 in amino acids: CATSVTGRSQETQYF. CDR3 sequence (DNA): TGTGCCACCAGCGTGACAGGAAGATCGCAAGAGACCCAGTACTTC.

V usage is TRBV28 and J usage is TRBJ2-3, with D perhaps matching TRBD2 (6 bases). Deletions cut 5 bases from V and 0 bases from J, with 15 bases between. Per germline, CDR1 MDHEN and CDR2 SYDVKM. The CDR3 extends over 16 amino acids. CDR3 sequence (DNA): TGTGCCAGCAGTAGCTCGTGGGACTGGAGCACAGATACGCAGTATTTT. Translation: CASSSSWDWSTDTQYF.

V and J are TRBV27 and TRBJ2-7, with 8 positions matching TRBD1. Trimming removed 2 bases from V and 5 bases from J; junction bases left unmatched: 8. CDR1 MNHEY and CDR2 SMNVEV come from the germline V gene (reference sequence). The CDR3 covers 15 residues. The CDR3 here is CASSLLPGGWNEQYF. CDR3 coding DNA: TGTGCCAGCAGTTTACTTCCAGGGGGCTGGAACGAGCAGTACTTC.

This sequence joins TRBV24-1 and TRBJ2-2; 8 positions agree with TRBD1. Germline V gives CDR1 KGHDR, CDR2 SFDVKD. Unmatched junction bases numbered 9, after V lost 0 bases and J lost 4 bases. The CDR3 length is 18 residues. The CDR3 is CATSDLGRDRPFTGELFF. CDR3 in DNA: TGTGCCACCAGTGATTTGGGTAGGGACAGGCCGTTCACCGGGGAGCTGTTTTTT.

The sample holds a few counts of this clonotype. The CDR3 nucleotides are TGTGCCAGCAGCGTAGTGGCGGGGTCCACAGATACGCAGTATTTT. Amino acids: CASSVVAGSTDTQYF. The chain joins TRBV9 to TRBJ2-3; maybe TRBD2 (6 bases). V gave up 0 bases and J gave up 2 bases, with 10 bases separating them. This CDR3 region has 15 residues. Germline V gene data show CDR1 as SGDLS and CDR2 as YYNGEE.

The chain employs TRBV5-6 and TRBJ2-6; TRBD1 matches 10 bases. The CDR3 consists of 18 residues. The germline gives CDR1 SGHDT, CDR2 YYEEEE. Trimming took 4 bases from V and 0 from J; bases not matched to a gene: 7. CDR3 DNA sequence: TGTGCCAGCAGCGGGGACAGGGGTCCGGCCTCTGGGGCCAACGTCCTGACTTTC. Translation gives CASSGDRGPASGANVLTF.

This sequence joins TRBV7-6 and TRBJ2-3, with TRBD2 identical over 13 bases. This CDR3 is built from 18 residues. From germline, CDR1 is SGHVS and CDR2 FNYEAQ. V dropped 4 bases and J dropped 4; count of bases not matched to a gene: 11. The CDR3, as DNA: TGTGCCAGCAGCTCTGGACTAGCGGGGGTTCTTCTCTCAGATACGCAGTATTTT. It translates to CASSSGLAGVLLSDTQYF.

This rearrangement joins TRBV2 to TRBJ2-2; D gene unclear. The V gene's germline CDR1 is SNHLY and CDR2 FYNNEI. The CDR3 sequence is 13 residues long. V gave up 6 bases and J gave up 6 bases, with 11 bases separating them. CDR3 sequence: CASRLAVAGELFF. The CDR3 region has the DNA TGTGCCAGCAGGCTGGCTGTCGCCGGGGAGCTGTTTTTT.

J is TRBJ1-1 and V is TRBV20-1; D is perhaps TRBD1 (5 bases). CDR3 length: 13 amino acids. Germline-derived CDR1 and CDR2 are DFQATT and SNEGSKA (reference sequence). V shed 7 bases and J shed 3 bases, with 15 bases lying between them. CDR3 in DNA: TGCAGTGTCTCCGGGACTCTTCACACTGAAGCTTTCTTT. Protein product: CSVSGTLHTEAFF.

This clonotype was recorded a few times. This sequence joins TRBV4-1 and TRBJ2-4, with 9 bases lining up with TRBD1. This CDR3 contains 17 residues. CDR1 is MGHRA, CDR2 YSYEKL, per germline. V shed 1 base, J shed 0 bases, and the junction held 4 bases outside the gene matches. The CDR3 DNA follows: TGCGCCAGCAGCCAAGGGGGGACAGGGTTAGCCAAAAACATTCAGTACTTC. It yields the protein CASSQGGTGLAKNIQYF.

This sequence joins TRBV20-1 and TRBJ2-2; 9 bases agree with TRBD2. V lost 0 bases and J lost 0; bases outside the gene matches: 2. The CDR3 sequence is 16 residues long. From germline, CDR1 is DFQATT and CDR2 SNEGSKA (reference sequence). CDR3 DNA sequence: TGCAGTGCTAGAGATAGCGGGGGCGCGAACACCGGGGAGCTGTTTTTT. This gives the protein CSARDSGGANTGELFF.

This clonotype was seen more than once but under ten times. This chain uses TRBV25-1 with TRBJ1-6, with 7 bases fitting TRBD1. Losses at the gene ends were 2 bases for V and 5 bases for J; bases not matched to a gene: 9. The CDR3 covers 17 residues. The V gene's germline CDR1 is MGHDK and CDR2 SYGVNS. Written as DNA, the CDR3 is TGTGCCAGCAGTGAAGTGAGCTGGGACAGTGATAATTCACCCCTCCACTTT. This translates into CASSEVSWDSDNSPLHF.

This clonotype was seen more than once but under ten times. The genes are TRBV10-3 and TRBJ1-5, with a weak D call TRBD1 (5 bases). The germline CDR1 and CDR2 sequences are ENHRY and SYGVKD. V lost 4 bases and J lost 7, with 8 bases in between. The CDR3 length is 12 residues. The CDR3 spells CAISAGMQPQHF. The CDR3 DNA reads TGTGCCATCAGTGCAGGGATGCAGCCCCAGCATTTT.

The rearrangement joins TRBV9 to TRBJ1-1; D is perhaps TRBD1 (5 bases). Trimming took off 0 bases at V and 0 bases at J, with 12 bases between the two ends. CDR1 and CDR2 from the germline V gene are SGDLS and YYNGEE. The length of the CDR3 is 16 residues. CDR3 sequence (DNA): TGTGCCAGCAGCGTAGATACCGGGACGATGAACACTGAAGCTTTCTTT. The encoded protein is CASSVDTGTMNTEAFF.

The chain couples TRBV29-1 to TRBJ2-1; TRBD1 aligns across 8 bases. The CDR3 loop spans 15 amino acids. Trimming at V came to 6 bases and at J to 3 bases, leaving 10 bases not matched to a gene. Germline V CDR1 and CDR2: SQVTM, ANQGSEA. In nucleotides, the CDR3 is TGCAGCGTCGACCCGACAGGGGTGGGCTACAATGAGCAGTTCTTC. It yields the protein CSVDPTGVGYNEQFF.

This chain joins TRBV5-1 and TRBJ2-3, with 9 bases lining up with TRBD2. V lost 0 bases to trimming and J lost 5 bases; unmatched junction nucleotides: 7. The germline CDR1 and CDR2 sequences are SGHRS and YFSETQ. CDR3 length equals 16 residues. Written as DNA, the CDR3 is TGCGCCAGCAGCTTGGCCAGCGGGGGGAGAGGAGATACGCAGTATTTT. Its translation is CASSLASGGRGDTQYF.

This clonotype was observed a handful of times. The chain's CDR3 is CASSLEQGTEAFF. The CDR3 coding sequence is TGTGCCAGCAGTTTAGAACAGGGCACTGAAGCTTTCTTT. V is TRBV12-3 or TRBV12-4 and J is TRBJ1-1; TRBD1 might be the D (6 bases). Between the trimmed V and J ends, which lost 1 base and 4 bases, there was a span of 7 bases. CDR3 size: 13 residues.

This clonotype has more than one count but fewer than ten. The rearrangement joins TRBV28 to TRBJ1-2; D gene ambiguous. V gave up 2 bases and J gave up 6 bases, with 4 bases separating them. Germline CDR1 is MDHEN and CDR2 is SYDVKM. The CDR3 sequence is 11 residues long. CDR3 sequence reads: CASSLPNGYTF. In DNA form, the CDR3 reads TGTGCCAGCAGTTTACCAAATGGCTACACCTTC.

This clonotype came up many times. J is TRBJ2-1 and V is TRBV6-4, with 8 bases fitting TRBD2. Trimming removed 5 bases from V and 7 bases from J; junction bases left unmatched: 10. The CDR3 contains 15 residues. Per germline, CDR1 MRHNA and CDR2 SNTAGT. CDR3 nucleotide sequence: TGTGCCAGCAGTACCGAGGCGGGGGGTTGGAATGAGCAGTTCTTC. This sequence encodes CASSTEAGGWNEQFF.

This clonotype was counted a single time. The rearrangement links TRBV11-2 to TRBJ1-4; D may be TRBD1 (5 bases). The V gene lost 5 bases and the J gene lost 10 bases, with 17 bases spanning the gap. The CDR3 consists of 14 residues. The germline V gene encodes CDR1 SGHAT and CDR2 FQNNGV. CDR3 coding DNA: TGTGCCAGCAGCCGCGAGCGGGCCGGGGGAAAACTGTTTTTT. Translation gives CASSRERAGGKLFF.

V gene TRBV20-1 combines with J gene TRBJ2-4; 10 positions match TRBD2. Germline values: CDR1 DFQATT, CDR2 SNEGSKA (reference sequence). V shed 3 bases, J shed 0 bases, and the junction held 8 bases outside the gene matches. This CDR3 has 17 amino acids. The CDR3 sequence is CSASPSGGDLAKNIQYF. CDR3 nucleotide sequence: TGCAGTGCTAGTCCTAGCGGGGGTGACCTAGCCAAAAACATTCAGTACTTC.

This clonotype occurred many times. This rearrangement joins TRBV29-1 to TRBJ2-5; either TRBD1 or TRBD2 may supply D (5 bases each). The CDR3 is 14 residues long. V was pared by 7 bases and J by 2 bases, with 17 bases between. The germline CDR1 and CDR2 sequences are SQVTM and ANQGSEA. The CDR3 DNA reads as TGCAGCGCCGGGGTGGGGACCCCTCAAGAGACCCAGTACTTC. It translates to CSAGVGTPQETQYF.

The chain is built from TRBV18 and TRBJ2-3; 7 nucleotides agree with TRBD2. V shed 5 bases, J shed 3 bases, and the junction held 14 bases outside the gene matches. Per germline, CDR1 KGHSH and CDR2 LQKENI. The CDR3 has 17 residues. DNA of the CDR3: TGTGCCAGCTCATCAGGCTTCTCAGGGAGGGAAACAGATACGCAGTATTTT. It translates to CASSSGFSGRETDTQYF.

The chain has TRBV2 and TRBJ2-3, with D possibly TRBD2 on 6 matching bases. V was shortened by 7 bases and J by 2 bases, with 16 bases between the two germline ends. The CDR3 is 15 residues long. Per germline, CDR1 SNHLY and CDR2 FYNNEI. The CDR3 DNA follows: TGTGCCAGCAAGGGGTCTAGCGCCCCCACAGATACGCAGTATTTT. Translation gives CASKGSSAPTDTQYF.

J is TRBJ2-1 and V is TRBV7-3, with 8 bases fitting TRBD2. The CDR3 runs to 16 residues. Germline assignment: CDR1 SGHTA and CDR2 FQGTGA. V gave up 5 bases and J gave up 11 bases; unmatched junction bases: 17. The CDR3, as DNA: TGTGCCAGCAGCCCGACCGGGAGGGACTCCACCACCAAGCAGTTCTTC. Translation: CASSPTGRDSTTKQFF.

This clonotype was picked up a small number of times. The chain has TRBV28 and TRBJ1-2; 8 bases match TRBD1. This CDR3 comprises 15 residues. Unmatched junction bases numbered 2, after V lost 1 base and J lost 1 base. The germline V gene has CDR1 MDHEN and CDR2 SYDVKM. CDR3 in amino acids: CASSLLGQVNYGYTF. DNA of the CDR3: TGTGCCAGCAGTTTATTGGGACAGGTTAACTATGGCTACACCTTC.

This clonotype has more than one count but fewer than ten. The chain is built from TRBV5-1 and TRBJ2-1; D gene uncertain. Trimming removed 3 bases from V and 0 bases from J, with 16 bases in between. CDR1 is SGHRS, CDR2 YFSETQ, per germline. The CDR3 extends over 17 amino acids. CDR3: CASSWRKGEISYNEQFF. The CDR3 region has the DNA TGCGCCAGCAGCTGGCGAAAGGGTGAAATCTCCTACAATGAGCAGTTCTTC. Drawing the rest from reference TRBV5-1 and TRBJ2-1, the complete variable domain is KAGVTQTPRYLIKTRGQQVTLSCSPISGHRSVSWYQQTPGQGLQFLFEYFSETQRNKGNFPGRFSGRQFSNSRSEMNVSTLELGDSALYLCASSWRKGEISYNEQFFGPGTRLTVL.

This clonotype was detected a few times. The rearrangement links TRBV6-5 to TRBJ2-1; 12 nucleotides align to TRBD2. The CDR3 is 16 residues long. Germline-derived CDR1 and CDR2 are MNHEY and SVGAGI. V gave up 2 bases and J gave up 8 bases; unmatched junction bases: 7. CDR3 nucleotides: TGTGCCAGCAGTTACGAGACTAGCGGGGGAAGGGATGAGCAGTTCTTC. Translation: CASSYETSGGRDEQFF.

This clonotype has more than one count but fewer than ten. V gene TRBV6-1 combines with J gene TRBJ1-1, with TRBD1 matching over 9 bases. V shed 5 bases, J shed 0 bases, and the junction held 10 bases outside the gene matches. CDR3 length: 17 amino acids. Germline V gene sequence: CDR1 MNHNS, CDR2 SASEGT. CDR3 protein: CASSRGTGPYMNTEAFF. CDR3 nucleotides: TGTGCCAGCAGTAGGGGGACAGGGCCATATATGAACACTGAAGCTTTCTTT.